This passage covers 4 T cell receptor beta chains from one sample sequenced in a study of low-dose radiotherapy and immunotherapy resistance in tumors. Both TCRalpha and TCRbeta chains were reverse transcribed with V-gene-specific primers. TCRs were put through 15 to 25 PCR cycles of amplification with Phusion. A constant-region primer and the V-primer adapter served as the primer pair. TCRdb processed the reads anew with MiXCR; each CDR3 protein has one entry. The repertoire holds under 90,000 distinct CDR3 sequences, with 15% to 20% as singletons. Time point given: before trial treatment. The sample consisted of PBMCs, taken before treatment. The receptors come from a male donor with prostate cancer.

This clonotype was picked up many times. This rearrangement joins TRBV9 to TRBJ2-7; D not certain. Germline-derived CDR1 and CDR2 are SGDLS and YYNGEE. The germline V and J ends were trimmed by 0 bases and 0 bases, with 16 bases remaining between them. This CDR3 comprises 17 residues. The chain's CDR3 is CASSVGAIAWSSYEQYF. DNA of the CDR3: TGTGCCAGCAGCGTAGGGGCGATAGCCTGGAGCTCCTACGAGCAGTACTTC.

This clonotype has at least ten counts. The chain uses TRBV12-3 or TRBV12-4 and TRBJ2-2; D tentatively fits TRBD1 or TRBD2 (6 bases each). This CDR3 is 15 amino acids long. V lost 3 bases and J 2 bases, leaving 10 bases between the germline ends. CDR3 sequence reads: CASSLPGANTGELFF. In nucleotides, the CDR3 is TGTGCCAGCAGTTTGCCGGGGGCCAACACCGGGGAGCTGTTTTTT.

This clonotype showed up many times. The chain couples TRBV20-1 to TRBJ2-7; 11 bases fit TRBD2. The CDR3 runs 15 residues. The germline CDR1 and CDR2 sequences are DFQATT and SNEGSKA (reference sequence). Losses at the gene ends were 1 base for V and 6 bases for J; bases not matched to a gene: 8. The CDR3 spells CSARVTSGGFSEQYF. The CDR3 DNA sequence: TGCAGTGCTAGAGTTACTAGCGGGGGATTCTCCGAGCAGTACTTC.

The sample holds many counts of this clonotype. V is TRBV5-1 and J is TRBJ2-3; no clear D. V gave up 4 bases and J gave up 8 bases, with 14 bases separating them. The CDR3 extends over 13 amino acids. Germline V gene sequence: CDR1 SGHRS, CDR2 YFSETQ. CDR3 protein: CASSLDGRATQYF. In DNA, the CDR3 is TGCGCCAGCAGCCTGGACGGCCGGGCTACGCAGTATTTT.